This T cell receptor (beta chain) came from a study of PD-1 blockade in classical Hodgkin lymphoma. General observations from the study: The diversity seen at baseline in complete responders resembled that of newly diagnosed patients. Patients who initiated nivolumab within 1 year of ASCT were excluded.

This CDR3 contains 15 residues. V lost 2 bases, J lost 7 bases, and 15 bases lay in between. CDR1 and CDR2 (germline): SGHDT, YYEEEE. As to time point: cycle 4 day 1 (C4D1), after more than five weeks of nivolumab. Autologous stem cell transplantation was followed by relapse in every patient, and brentuximab vedotin exposure varied. Best responses were complete response, partial response or progressive disease. The data were produced by immunoSEQ multiplex PCR, yet TCRdb's version contains in-frame clones alone and is incomplete. The sample has 90,000 or so clones, about three quarters seen once. Note on this clone: Antigen specificity is unknown.

The origin of this receptor is a human donor with classical Hodgkin lymphoma. The chain employs TRBV5-6 and TRBJ1-4; D might be TRBD1 (5 bases). Sequenced here: peripheral blood mononuclear cells (PBMCs), sampled before the fourth cycle of nivolumab. The CDR3 spells CASSLPGREGEKLFF. The CDR3 region has the DNA TGTGCCAGCAGCTTACCAGGGCGGGAAGGTGAAAAACTGTTTTTT.